Each of the 2 T cell receptor beta chains below was sequenced from the same sample in a study of T-cell reconstitution after alpha-beta-depleted transplantation in children. Preparation of the TCRbeta library used unique molecular identifiers. TCRdb re-derived calls from the PCR reads in MiXCR, one entry per CDR3 protein. Here the sample spans roughly 240,000 distinct CDR3 sequences, 7.5% to 9.5% being singletons. This sample comprised PBMCs, mostly from graft donor cells, obtained 180 days after TCRalphabeta/CD19-depleted stem cell transplant. Receptors originate from a male patient between 5 and 17 years old who had a stem cell transplant for acute lymphoblastic leukemia, so the T cells may come from the graft donor.

This clonotype showed up many times. The rearrangement uses TRBV16 and TRBJ2-5; maybe TRBD2 (6 bases). This CDR3 has 14 residues. V lost 8 bases and J 2 bases, leaving 15 bases between the germline ends. In germline, CDR1 is KGHSY, CDR2 FQNENV. CDR3 in DNA: TGTGCCAGCGTTCCGGGGGACGATCAAGAGACCCAGTACTTC. It codes for CASVPGDDQETQYF.

This clonotype was seen many times. The V call is TRBV19, the J call TRBJ1-4; D not resolved. The germline CDR1 and CDR2 sequences are LNHDA and SQIVND (reference sequence). The CDR3 sequence is 15 residues long. The ends were cut back, 4 bases at V and 4 bases at J, with 13 bases in the middle. The CDR3 loop reads CASSRTGGFNEKLFF. The CDR3 bases are TGTGCCAGTAGTAGAACCGGTGGTTTTAATGAAAAACTGTTTTTT.